This T cell receptor beta chain was profiled in a study of persistence of HIV-infected CD4 T cells. Overall study context: A couple of participants gave one leukapheresis sample; others gave up to about 200 mL blood repeatedly. The study's findings and limits: TCRbeta richness was lower in CMV- and Gag-responding cells than in anti-CD3/anti-CD28-responding cells.

Germline V gives CDR1 LNHDA, CDR2 SQIVND (reference sequence). V lost 2 bases and J 3 bases, leaving 4 bases between the germline ends. CDR3 length: 12 amino acids. Only one count was recorded for this clone. Its antigen remains unknown. This nonspecific control used anti-CD3/anti-CD28 bead stimulation of CD4+ T cells. Responding CD4+ T cells were sorted by upregulation of both CD40 ligand and CD69. This was the immunoSEQ version 4 assay in survey mode. Repertoires were generated with immunoSEQ multiplex PCR, while TCRdb's copy carries only in-frame clones and drops some. The table records 44,000 or so clones, roughly 90% of them present only once.

The specimen comprised CD4+ T cells sorted from PBMCs after roughly 18-hour stimulation, sampled from a patient who received antiretroviral therapy. The gene calls are TRBV19 and TRBJ1-2; D remains unclear. The clonotype originates from an adult man with HIV who was CMV-seropositive. CDR3 sequence reads: CASSISDYGYTF. CDR3 DNA sequence: TGTGCCAGTAGTATATCTGACTATGGCTACACCTTC.